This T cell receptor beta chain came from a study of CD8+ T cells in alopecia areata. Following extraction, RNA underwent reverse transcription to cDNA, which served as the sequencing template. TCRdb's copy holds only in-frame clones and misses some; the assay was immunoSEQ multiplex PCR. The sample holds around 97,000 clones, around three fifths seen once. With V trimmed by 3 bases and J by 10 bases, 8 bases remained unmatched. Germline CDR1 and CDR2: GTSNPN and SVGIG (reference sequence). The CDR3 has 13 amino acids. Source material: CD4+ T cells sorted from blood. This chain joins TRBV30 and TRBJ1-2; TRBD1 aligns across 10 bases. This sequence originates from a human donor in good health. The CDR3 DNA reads TGTGCCTGGAGCATGGGACAGGGGCTGGTCTACACCTTC. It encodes CAWSMGQGLVYTF. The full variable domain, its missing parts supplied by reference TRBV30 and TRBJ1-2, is SQTIHQWPATLVQPVGSPLSLECTVEGTSNPNLYWYRQAAGRGLQLLFYSVGIGQISSEVPQNLSASRPQDRQFILSSKKLLLSDSGFYLCAWSMGQGLVYTFGSGTRLTVV.